This TCR beta chain appears in the sequencing data of a study of liver allograft versus peripheral blood T cells. The wider study: The study compared liver allograft T cell receptor repertoires against peripheral blood repertoires of liver transplant recipients.

Notes on the study in general: As reported, T cell receptor repertoires inside liver allografts differed from those present in peripheral blood.

CDR1 and CDR2 from the germline V gene are MDHEN and SYDVKM. Trimming took 7 bases from V and 6 from J, leaving 19 bases between them. CDR3 length: 15 residues. MiXCR, run by TCRdb on the reads, gives a single entry per CDR3 protein. The sample carries about 9,600 distinct CDR3 sequences, 15% recorded once. By share, this clonotype ranks as medium-sized. Its antigen is unknown. The chain carries TRBV28 and TRBJ1-5; possibly TRBD1 for D (5 bases). This TCR was sampled from a human patient who had a liver transplant. A share of the T cells may be of graft donor origin. This CDR3 is CASIISGGGSQPQHF. The CDR3 DNA sequence: TGTGCCAGCATCATCTCGGGGGGAGGGAGTCAGCCCCAGCATTTT.